The present TCR beta chain was sequenced within a study of blood T cell repertoires in COVID-19. Across the whole study: COVID-19 samples, acute and convalescent, were from the United States, Italy and Spain. Sample material is recorded as cDNA or gDNA derived from T cells, B-cell-depleted T cells, or PBMCs.

Only a few counts were recorded for this clone. The length of the CDR3 is 16 residues. Germline V gene lookup returns CDR1 SGHTA and CDR2 FQGNSA. The V and J ends lost 2 bases and 5 bases, in that order; junction bases with no gene match: 6. Original processing notes: How many nucleated cells were present was estimated from reference gene primer amplification. Only in-frame clones appear in the TCRdb table, and some are missing; sequencing was by immunoSEQ multiplex PCR. That table gives V, J and clone size, and the DNA gave D and trimming. The table records around 150,000 clones, 87% of them present only once.

The sequenced material came from peripheral blood. The chain couples TRBV7-2 to TRBJ1-6, with 7 nucleotides matching TRBD1. This TCR derives from a woman in her sixties or seventies who had recovered from COVID-19. The CDR3 coding sequence is TGTGCCAGCAGCTTACATAGGACAGGAAATAATTCACCCCTCCACTTT. Amino acid sequence: CASSLHRTGNNSPLHF. The whole variable domain, remainder taken from reference TRBV7-2 and TRBJ1-6, is GAGVSQSPSNKVTEKGKDVELRCDPISGHTALYWYRQSLGQGLEFLIYFQGNSAPDKSGLPSDRFSAERTGGSVSTLTIQRTQQEDSAVYLCASSLHRTGNNSPLHFGNGTRLTVT.